This entry lists 18 T cell receptor beta chains sequenced from one sample in a study of vaccination and CD4 T cells after COVID-19. MiXCR, run by TCRdb on the PCR reads, gives a single entry per CDR3 protein. The sample gives some 18,000 distinct CDR3 sequences, just over 60% of which show up once; 1.1% is in the top ten. The sequences come from CD4+ T cells from blood, collected after SARS-CoV-2 vaccination. These receptors came from a human donor who had recovered from COVID-19.

The chain combines TRBV20-1 with TRBJ2-4; 9 bases are shared with TRBD1. V lost 2 bases, J lost 0 bases, and 2 bases stayed unmatched. The germline V gene has CDR1 DFQATT and CDR2 SNEGSKA (reference sequence). This CDR3 region has 15 residues. For the CDR3, the DNA is TGCAGTGCTAGATGGACAGGGGCAGCCAAAAACATTCAGTACTTC. It translates to CSARWTGAAKNIQYF.

The V gene is TRBV6-5, the J gene TRBJ2-7; 7 positions agree with TRBD2. The germline V gene encodes CDR1 MNHEY and CDR2 SVGAGI. The CDR3 runs to 14 residues. V was pared by 2 bases and J by 1 base, with 2 bases of the junction left unmatched. In DNA form, the CDR3 reads TGTGCCAGCAGTTACGCGGGACTATCCTACGAGCAGTACTTC. Protein sequence: CASSYAGLSYEQYF.

The V gene is TRBV11-2, the J gene TRBJ1-1; D is ambiguous. The V end lost 3 bases, the J end lost 0 bases, and 5 bases lay between the germline ends. CDR1 and CDR2 from the germline V gene are SGHAT and FQNNGV. The CDR3 runs to 13 residues. The CDR3 spells CASSFSVNTEAFF. The CDR3 DNA sequence: TGTGCCAGCAGCTTCTCAGTGAACACTGAAGCTTTCTTT.

The chain recombines TRBV28 with TRBJ1-2, with TRBD1 as a possible D gene (5 bases). The CDR3 totals 12 residues. The V gene lost 6 bases and the J gene lost 7 bases, with 12 bases spanning the gap. The germline CDR1 and CDR2 sequences are MDHEN and SYDVKM. The CDR3 sequence is CASRPTVAGYTF. In DNA, the CDR3 is TGTGCCAGCAGACCGACAGTAGCTGGCTACACCTTC.

The rearrangement uses TRBV7-2 and TRBJ1-5; D unresolved. V lost 5 bases, J lost 3 bases, and 8 bases lay in between. CDR1 is SGHTA, CDR2 FQGNSA, per germline. The CDR3 runs 13 residues. The CDR3 here is CASSPSYNQPQHF. The CDR3 bases are TGTGCCAGCAGCCCTAGTTACAATCAGCCCCAGCATTTT.

This clonotype has only a few counts. The chain couples TRBV28 to TRBJ2-7, with no clear D. CDR1 and CDR2 (germline): MDHEN, SYDVKM. The CDR3 covers 9 residues. Trimming left V 8 bases short and J 4 bases short, with 3 bases between. CDR3 sequence: CASGYEQYF. CDR3 in DNA: TGTGCCAGCGGATACGAGCAGTACTTC.

The chain is built from TRBV28 and TRBJ1-4; no clear D. The CDR3 covers 15 residues. Germline CDR1 and CDR2: MDHEN and SYDVKM. The V end lost 8 bases, the J end lost 0 bases, and 13 bases lay between the germline ends. In DNA form, the CDR3 reads TGTGCCAGCTACCGTACGGGAGCAACTAATGAAAAACTGTTTTTT. Amino acids: CASYRTGATNEKLFF.

The chain links TRBV7-8 to TRBJ2-1, with D perhaps matching TRBD1 (6 bases). Trimming shortened V by 7 bases and J by 2 bases, and 15 bases separated the two germline ends. This CDR3 spans 15 amino acids. CDR1 and CDR2 (germline): SGHVS, FQNEAQ. Here the CDR3 DNA reads TGTGCCAGCACAGTAGACAGGACGACCTACAATGAGCAGTTCTTC. Translating gives CASTVDRTTYNEQFF.

The gene calls are TRBV20-1 and TRBJ2-7; 10 bases fit TRBD1. Germline V CDR1 and CDR2: DFQATT, SNEGSKA (reference sequence). The CDR3 length is 14 residues. V was pared by 6 bases and J by 6 bases, with 11 bases of the junction left unmatched. DNA for the CDR3: TGCAGTGCCCGACTGGGTAGGACAGGGGGCGAGCAGTACTTC. Protein product: CSARLGRTGGEQYF.

V and J are TRBV5-1 and TRBJ1-1; 7 positions match TRBD1. The V segment lost 5 bases and the J segment 6 bases; nucleotides outside the gene matches: 19. The CDR3 contains 17 residues. Germline lookup yields CDR1 SGHRS and CDR2 YFSETQ. As DNA, the CDR3 is TGCGCCAGCAGGTTAGCCGGGACAGCCGGGGCAAATTCTGAAGCTTTCTTT. It translates to CASRLAGTAGANSEAFF.

This chain connects TRBV19 to TRBJ2-6, with 7 bases aligning to TRBD2. The CDR3 is 17 residues long. Germline CDR1 is LNHDA and CDR2 is SQIVND (reference sequence). V lost 2 bases, J lost 0 bases, and 4 bases stayed unmatched. The CDR3 is CASSILTGGSGANVLTF. The CDR3 DNA reads as TGTGCCAGTAGTATATTGACGGGGGGCTCTGGGGCCAACGTCCTGACTTTC. Variable domain in full (rest from reference TRBV19 and TRBJ2-6): DGGITQSPKYLFRKEGQNVTLSCEQNLNHDAMYWYRQDPGQGLRLIYYSQIVNDFQKGDIAEGYSVSREKKESFPLTVTSAQKNPTAFYLCASSILTGGSGANVLTFGAGSRLTVL.

The rearrangement joins TRBV20-1 to TRBJ2-4; TRBD2 matches 10 bases. The CDR3 runs to 15 residues. Germline V gives CDR1 DFQATT, CDR2 SNEGSKA (reference sequence). V was clipped by 5 bases and J by 3 bases; unmatched bases: 7. In nucleotides, the CDR3 is TGCAGTGCTCTTAGCGGGAGGTGGGACAAAAACATTCAGTACTTC. Protein product: CSALSGRWDKNIQYF.

The chain has TRBV11-3 and TRBJ1-5; 7 nucleotides align to TRBD1. V was pared by 5 bases and J by 4 bases, with 8 bases of the junction left unmatched. CDR3 length equals 15 residues. Germline assignment: CDR1 SGHNT and CDR2 YENEEA. The CDR3 here is CASSLYRDRNQPQHF. CDR3 sequence (DNA): TGTGCCAGCAGCCTTTATAGGGACAGAAATCAGCCCCAGCATTTT.

The V and J genes are TRBV12-3 or TRBV12-4 and TRBJ2-1; TRBD2 is a possible D gene (6 bases). The CDR3 runs 14 residues. V dropped 3 bases and J dropped 3 bases, with 9 bases sitting between them. The CDR3 reads CASSFWRGYNEQFF. CDR3 bases: TGTGCCAGCAGTTTTTGGCGGGGCTACAATGAGCAGTTCTTC.

This clonotype was observed a handful of times. The J gene is TRBJ2-7, the V gene TRBV6-1; TRBD1 agrees at 11 bases. Germline CDR1 is MNHNS and CDR2 is SASEGT. The V and J ends lost 6 bases and 4 bases, in that order; junction bases with no gene match: 5. The CDR3 is made up of 14 amino acids. The DNA of the CDR3 is TGTGCCAGCAGGCCGGGACAGGGGGTTTACGAGCAGTACTTC. It codes for CASRPGQGVYEQYF.

This rearrangement joins TRBV21-1 to TRBJ2-7; TRBD2 was called by the table and not checked on the DNA. TRBV21-1 is reported as a pseudogene. This CDR3 contains 16 residues. This chain's CDR3 is CASSKLGTSVTYEQYF. The CDR3, as DNA: TGTGCCAGCAGCAAATTAGGGACTAGCGTGACCTACGAGCAGTACTTC.

The V and J genes are TRBV7-2 and TRBJ2-5; D perhaps matches TRBD1 (6 bases). CDR3 size: 15 residues. CDR1 is SGHTA and CDR2 is FQGNSA in the germline V gene. V lost 1 base and J lost 7, with 16 bases in between. The CDR3 bases are TGTGCCAGCAGCTTAGTAACCAGGGGCCATGCGACCCAGTACTTC. Encoded protein: CASSLVTRGHATQYF.

V gene TRBV28 combines with J gene TRBJ1-3; D is unclear. Germline CDR1 and CDR2: MDHEN and SYDVKM. CDR3 length: 13 amino acids. Trimming left V 6 bases short and J 5 bases short, with 11 bases between. This CDR3 is CASSGQARNTIYF. The CDR3 DNA follows: TGTGCCAGCAGCGGGCAAGCCAGAAACACCATATATTTT.